This TCR beta chain originates from a study of T cells in Graves' hyperthyroidism and ophthalmopathy. TCR beta CDR3 regions were amplified from RNA. HTBI primers drove first-round RT-PCR of the TCR CDR3. TCRdb independently ran MiXCR on the multiplex PCR reads; one entry per CDR3 protein. The sample has some 370,000 distinct CDR3 sequences, roughly 15% seen once. Thyroid ultrasound and orbital computed tomography, with clinical symptoms and serum thyroxine and TRAb, informed diagnoses. The germline V gene encodes CDR1 MNHNS and CDR2 SASEGT. The CDR3 has 15 amino acids. Trimming pared 1 base from V and 6 bases from J, leaving 13 bases between.

Sequencing was carried out using blood. The receptor was derived from a woman between 25 and 40 years old with Graves' hyperthyroidism that later progressed to Graves' ophthalmopathy. The chain links TRBV6-1 to TRBJ2-1; TRBD2 might be the D (6 bases). The CDR3 coding sequence is TGTGCCAGCAGTGAAGTTTGGGCGGGGCCCAATGAGCAGTTCTTC. This gives the protein CASSEVWAGPNEQFF.